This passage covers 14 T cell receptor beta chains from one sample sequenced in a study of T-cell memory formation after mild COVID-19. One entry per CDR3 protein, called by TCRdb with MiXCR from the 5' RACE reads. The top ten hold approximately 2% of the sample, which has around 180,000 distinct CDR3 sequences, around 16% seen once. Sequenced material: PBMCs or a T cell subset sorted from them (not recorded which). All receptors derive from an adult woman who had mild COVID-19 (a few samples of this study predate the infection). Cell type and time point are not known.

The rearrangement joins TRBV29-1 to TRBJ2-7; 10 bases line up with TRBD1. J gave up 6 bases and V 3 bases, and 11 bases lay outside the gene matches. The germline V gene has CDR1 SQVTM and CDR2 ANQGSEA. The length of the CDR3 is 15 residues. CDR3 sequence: CSVERGTGDVSEQYF. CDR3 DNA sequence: TGCAGCGTTGAGAGGGGGACAGGGGATGTTAGCGAGCAGTACTTC.

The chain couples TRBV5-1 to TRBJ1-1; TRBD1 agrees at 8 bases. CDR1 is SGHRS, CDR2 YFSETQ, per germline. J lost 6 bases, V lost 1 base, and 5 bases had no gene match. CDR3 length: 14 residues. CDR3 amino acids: CASSLTGGNPEAFF. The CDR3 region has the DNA TGCGCCAGCAGCTTGACAGGGGGAAATCCTGAAGCTTTCTTT.

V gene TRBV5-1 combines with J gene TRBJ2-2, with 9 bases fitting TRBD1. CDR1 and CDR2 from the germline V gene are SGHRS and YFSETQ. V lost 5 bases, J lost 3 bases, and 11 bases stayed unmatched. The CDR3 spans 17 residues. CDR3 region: CASRQDRGLSHTGELFF. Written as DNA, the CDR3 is TGCGCCAGCAGACAGGACAGGGGTCTATCTCACACCGGGGAGCTGTTTTTT. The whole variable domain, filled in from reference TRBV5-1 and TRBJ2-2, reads KAGVTQTPRYLIKTRGQQVTLSCSPISGHRSVSWYQQTPGQGLQFLFEYFSETQRNKGNFPGRFSGRQFSNSRSEMNVSTLELGDSALYLCASRQDRGLSHTGELFFGEGSRLTVL.

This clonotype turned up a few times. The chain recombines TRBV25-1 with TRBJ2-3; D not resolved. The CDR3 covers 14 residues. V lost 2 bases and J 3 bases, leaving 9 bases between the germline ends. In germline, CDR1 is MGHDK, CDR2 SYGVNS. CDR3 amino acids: CASSEHFGTDTQYF. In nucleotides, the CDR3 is TGTGCCAGCAGTGAACACTTCGGGACAGATACGCAGTATTTT.

The DNA for the CDR3 is TGTGCCAGCAGCTTACGGGGAGGGACCCAGTACTTC. This codes for CASSLRGGTQYF. The chain is built from TRBV11-1 and TRBJ2-5; tentative D call: TRBD2 (6 bases). V was pared by 2 bases and J by 7 bases, with 8 bases between. CDR3 size: 12 residues. CDR1 SGHAT and CDR2 FQDESV come from the germline V gene (reference sequence).

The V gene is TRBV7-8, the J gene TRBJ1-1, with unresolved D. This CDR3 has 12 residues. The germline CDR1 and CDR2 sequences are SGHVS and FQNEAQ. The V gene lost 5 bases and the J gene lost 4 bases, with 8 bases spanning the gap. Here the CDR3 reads CASSLKFTEAFF. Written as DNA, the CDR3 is TGTGCCAGCAGCCTCAAATTCACTGAAGCTTTCTTT.

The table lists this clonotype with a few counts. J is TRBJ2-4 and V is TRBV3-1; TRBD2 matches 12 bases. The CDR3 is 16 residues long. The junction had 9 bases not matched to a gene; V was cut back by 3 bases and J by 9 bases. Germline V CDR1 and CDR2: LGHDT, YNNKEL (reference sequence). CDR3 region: CASSHPTSGGRGIQYF. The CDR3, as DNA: TGTGCCAGCAGCCACCCGACTAGCGGGGGCCGAGGCATTCAGTACTTC. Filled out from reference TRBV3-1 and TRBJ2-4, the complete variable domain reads DTAVSQTPKYLVTQMGNDKSIKCEQNLGHDTMYWYKQDSKKFLKIMFSYNNKELIINETVPNRFSPKSPDKAHLNLHINSLELGDSAVYFCASSHPTSGGRGIQYFGAGTRLSVL.

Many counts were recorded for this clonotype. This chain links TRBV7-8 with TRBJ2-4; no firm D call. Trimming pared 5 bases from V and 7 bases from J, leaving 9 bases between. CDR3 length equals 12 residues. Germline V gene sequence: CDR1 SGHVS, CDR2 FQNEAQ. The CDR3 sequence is CASSEPPNIQYF. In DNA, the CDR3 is TGTGCCAGCAGCGAACCCCCCAACATTCAGTACTTC.

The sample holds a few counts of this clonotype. Written as DNA, the CDR3 is TGCGCCAGCAGCCAAGATTTGATGGGGAACACTGAAGCTTTCTTT. This codes for CASSQDLMGNTEAFF. The chain uses TRBV4-3 and TRBJ1-1, with no clear D. Germline CDR1 and CDR2: LGHNA and YSLEER. V was trimmed by 0 bases and J by 1 base, leaving 9 bases between them. CDR3 length: 15 residues.

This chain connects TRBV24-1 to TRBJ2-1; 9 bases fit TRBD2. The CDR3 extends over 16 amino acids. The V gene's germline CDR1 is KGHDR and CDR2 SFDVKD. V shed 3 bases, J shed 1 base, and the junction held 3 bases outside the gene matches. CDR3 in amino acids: CATSDQSGGSYNEQFF. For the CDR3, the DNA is TGTGCCACCAGTGATCAAAGCGGGGGGTCCTACAATGAGCAGTTCTTC.

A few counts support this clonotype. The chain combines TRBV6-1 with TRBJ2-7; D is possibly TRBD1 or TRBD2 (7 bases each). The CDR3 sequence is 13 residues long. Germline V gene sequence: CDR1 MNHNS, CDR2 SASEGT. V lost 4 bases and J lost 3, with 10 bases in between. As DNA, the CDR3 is TGTGCCAGCAGTGCAGGGGGGGGCTACGAGCAGTACTTC. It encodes CASSAGGGYEQYF.

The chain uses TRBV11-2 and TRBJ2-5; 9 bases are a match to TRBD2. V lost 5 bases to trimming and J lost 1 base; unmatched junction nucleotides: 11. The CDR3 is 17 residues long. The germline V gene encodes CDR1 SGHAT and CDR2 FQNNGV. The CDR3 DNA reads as TGTGCCAGCAGCCCTGGCGGGAGGGTCCTCCGCCAAGAGACCCAGTACTTC. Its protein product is CASSPGGRVLRQETQYF.

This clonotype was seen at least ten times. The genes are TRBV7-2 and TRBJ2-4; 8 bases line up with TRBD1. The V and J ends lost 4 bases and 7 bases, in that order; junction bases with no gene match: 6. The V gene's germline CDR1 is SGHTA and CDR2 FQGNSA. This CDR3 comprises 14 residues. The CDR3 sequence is CASSSFTGGNIQYF. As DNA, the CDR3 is TGTGCCAGCAGCTCATTTACAGGGGGTAACATTCAGTACTTC.

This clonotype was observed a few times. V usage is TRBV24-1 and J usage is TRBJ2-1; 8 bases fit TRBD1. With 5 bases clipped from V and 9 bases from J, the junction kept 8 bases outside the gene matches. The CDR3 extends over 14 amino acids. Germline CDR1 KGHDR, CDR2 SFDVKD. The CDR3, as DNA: TGTGCCACCAGTGCCGCGACAGGGGCGAGTGAGCAGTTCTTC. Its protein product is CATSAATGASEQFF.